This TCR beta chain comes out of a study of tumor-infiltrating lymphocytes in primary liver carcinoma. Study as a whole: Samples yielded about 3.5 to 7.5 million productive TCRbeta reads, similar across tissue types. Study-wide findings and caveats: Lesser overlap characterized tumor-adjacent and tumor-blood pairs relative to tumor region pairs. Tumors had a significantly higher top-250-clone fraction than blood (p = 0.039).

In regard to this clonotype: Its antigen is not known. The junction does not match germline at one end; this may be a read error.

Unsorted whole blood yielded blood RNA, and germline DNA was extracted as well. A roughly 4-milliliter peripheral blood sample was collected before surgery. Researchers generated TCR beta cDNA from around 510 ng of total RNA, relying on a constant-region primer. Modified slightly, ARM-PCR produced TCR beta libraries over three nested multiplex PCR rounds. A C-beta reverse primer was combined with TRBV1-TRBV30 forward primers in the first two PCR rounds, and each round had 10 cycles. TCRdb re-called the multiplex PCR reads with MiXCR, one entry per CDR3 protein. The table lists approximately 310,000 distinct CDR3 sequences, less than 75% of them singletons. The CDR3 totals 14 residues. Per the germline V gene, CDR1 is MDHEN and CDR2 is SYDVKM.

The sequence derives from a middle-aged man with primary liver carcinoma and hepatitis B virus infection. V gene TRBV28 combines with J gene TRBJ2-7; D is unclear. The specimen was peripheral blood. CDR3 in amino acids: CASSYQRSTYDQYF. The DNA for the CDR3 is TGTGCCAGCAGTTATCAGCGATCTACCTACGACCAGTACTTC. Full variable domain (missing parts from reference TRBV28 and TRBJ2-7): DVKVTQSSRYLVKRTGEKVFLECVQDMDHENMFWYRQDPGLGLRLIYFSYDVKMKEKGDIPEGYSVSREKKERFSLILESASTNQTSMYLCASSYQRSTYDQYFGPGTRLTVT.